The 6 T cell receptor beta chains listed next were all sequenced from one sample in a study of T cells in Graves' hyperthyroidism and ophthalmopathy. From RNA transcripts, TCR beta CDR3 regions were amplified. The primer set for the first-round RT-PCR of the TCR CDR3 was HTBI. TCRdb re-derived calls from the multiplex PCR reads in MiXCR, one entry per CDR3 protein. This sample has fewer than 300,000 distinct CDR3 sequences, with 25% to 30% found just once. The sequencing input was blood. Every receptor here comes from a man between 40 and 49 years old with Graves' hyperthyroidism that later progressed to Graves' ophthalmopathy.

V usage is TRBV27 and J usage is TRBJ1-3, with D possibly matching TRBD1 (5 bases). V was shortened by 3 bases and J by 4 bases, with 7 bases between the two germline ends. The germline CDR1 and CDR2 sequences are MNHEY and SMNVEV (reference sequence). This CDR3 is built from 13 residues. The chain's CDR3 is CASSFREGNTIYF. The CDR3 nucleotides read TGTGCCAGCAGTTTCAGGGAAGGAAACACCATATATTTT.

This clonotype was picked up one time. This chain uses TRBV6-1 with TRBJ1-2, with D possibly matching TRBD1 (5 bases). Germline V gene data show CDR1 as MNHNS and CDR2 as SASEGT. V shed 5 bases and J shed 0 bases, with 16 bases lying between them. The CDR3 consists of 16 residues. CDR3 in amino acids: CASSLNRDASNYGYTF. The CDR3 nucleotides are TGTGCCAGCAGTCTAAACCGGGACGCCTCTAACTATGGCTACACCTTC.

V is TRBV2 and J is TRBJ2-2; D might be TRBD1 (5 bases). This CDR3 is 14 amino acids long. Trimming took 7 bases from V and 0 from J, leaving 9 bases between them. The germline V gene has CDR1 SNHLY and CDR2 FYNNEI. CDR3 region: CASTETANTGELFF. CDR3 nucleotide sequence: TGTGCCAGCACAGAGACAGCGAACACCGGGGAGCTGTTTTTT.

This clonotype was seen at least ten times. A much larger clone is a single base away; this may be a read error. The chain couples TRBV6-1 to TRBJ1-2, with D maybe TRBD1 (5 bases). The germline V gene has CDR1 MNHNS and CDR2 SASEGT. This CDR3 is built from 13 residues. The CDR3 loop reads CASSDRGFYGHTF. CDR3 nucleotides: TGTGCCAGCAGTGATCGGGGCTTCTATGGCCACACCTTC.

This clonotype was recorded at least ten times. This chain joins TRBV10-2 and TRBJ1-1; the match to TRBD1 covers 7 bases. Unmatched junction bases numbered 1, after V lost 6 bases and J lost 3 bases. CDR1 is WSHSY, CDR2 SAAADI, per germline. This CDR3 has 12 amino acids. The CDR3 nucleotides read TGCGCCAGCAGCACAGGGGACACTGAAGCTTTCTTT. Residues: CASSTGDTEAFF.

This clonotype was seen at least ten times. The chain carries TRBV7-8 and TRBJ2-4; no firm D call. The germline CDR1 and CDR2 sequences are SGHVS and FQNEAQ. This CDR3 is built from 14 residues. V was trimmed by 2 bases and J by 1 base, leaving 6 bases between them. The CDR3 DNA reads as TGTGCCAGCAGCTTAACAGACGCCAAAAACATTCAGTACTTC. This encodes CASSLTDAKNIQYF. The full variable domain, its missing parts supplied by reference TRBV7-8 and TRBJ2-4, is GAGVSQSPRYKVAKRGQDVALRCDPISGHVSLFWYQQALGQGPEFLTYFQNEAQLDKSGLPSDRFFAERPEGSVSTLKIQRTQQEDSAVYLCASSLTDAKNIQYFGAGTRLSVL.